This T cell receptor (beta chain) was recovered during a study of T cells after yellow fever vaccination. CDR1 and CDR2 (germline): SGHTA, FQGNSA. Trimming took off 0 bases at V and 3 bases at J, with 12 bases between the two ends. The CDR3 loop spans 15 amino acids. On this clonotype: As yet, its antigen is unknown.

Study-wide findings and caveats: Relatively few clonotypes were ones that appeared in both CD4 and CD8 compartments.

Making TCR cDNA involved 5'RACE template switching, which added UMIs and a universal primer site. TCRdb processed the 5' RACE reads anew with MiXCR; each CDR3 protein has one entry. The sample has some 320,000 distinct CDR3 sequences; approximately 4% are singletons. This TCR was recovered from a man aged 18-30 years who received the YFV17D yellow fever vaccine. The genes are TRBV7-2 and TRBJ2-7; perhaps TRBD2 as D (5 bases). Sequences were derived from PBMCs, sampled 5 days after the yellow fever booster vaccination. In DNA, the CDR3 is TGTGCCAGCAGCTTAGCAAGCGGCGTGCGCTACGAGCAGTACTTC. Its translation: CASSLASGVRYEQYF.